The rows below give T cell receptor beta chains drawn from one sample of a study of identifying expanded T cells in peripheral blood. Using immunoSEQ multiplex PCR, the repertoire was profiled, and TCRdb retains in-frame clones only, with some absent. The sample has more than 70,000 clones; roughly 86% are singletons. The sample consisted of blood. These receptors were obtained from a person aged 18-69 years in good health. The CDR3 runs from the conserved cysteine through the conserved F or W. D genes are given only for firm matches. Where a row states a size, it is once, few, many or the class of an expanded clone; other rows omit it.

J gene	clone size	V gene	D gene	CDR3 protein	CDR3 DNA
TRBJ2-4	NA	TRBV4-3	NA	CASSVIQGGSKNIQYF	TGCGCCAGCAGCGTAATACAGGGAGGGTCCAAAAACATTCAGTACTTC
TRBJ1-1	few	TRBV6-1	TRBD1	CASTEGAPGTFF	TGTGCCAGCACCGAGGGGGCTCCCGGCACTTTCTTT
TRBJ2-5	NA	TRBV4-1	TRBD1	CASSQVQGDETQYF	TGCGCCAGCAGCCAAGTTCAGGGGGATGAGACCCAGTACTTC
TRBJ1-1	NA	TRBV21-1	NA	CASSSGQGNEAFF	TGTGCCAGCAGCAGCGGACAGGGAAATGAAGCTTTCTTT
TRBJ1-2	NA	TRBV19	NA	CASSIFQGLGNYGYTF	TGTGCCAGTAGTATCTTCCAGGGGCTCGGTAACTATGGCTACACCTTC
TRBJ1-5	NA	TRBV6-5	NA	CASQRTGSSNQPQHF	TGTGCCAGCCAACGAACAGGCTCTAGCAATCAGCCCCAGCATTTT
TRBJ2-7	NA	TRBV6-6	TRBD2	CASSPRRGVPYEQYF	TGTGCCAGCAGCCCGAGGCGGGGGGTACCCTACGAGCAGTACTTC
TRBJ2-2	NA	TRBV14	NA	CASSPPGSGHTGELFF	TGTGCCAGCAGCCCTCCTGGGAGCGGGCACACCGGGGAGCTGTTTTTT
TRBJ2-5	NA	TRBV6-5	NA	CASSYSRGSKTQYF	TGTGCCAGCAGTTACTCACGAGGGTCGAAGACCCAGTACTTC
TRBJ1-3	NA	TRBV7-6	NA	CASSLSEGNTIYF	TGTGCCAGCAGCCTGTCTGAGGGAAACACCATATATTTT
TRBJ1-2	few	TRBV7-9	NA	CASSFNYGYTF	TGTGCCAGCAGCTTCAACTATGGCTACACCTTC
TRBJ1-2	NA	TRBV9	NA	CASSVGFKGIWGYTF	TGTGCCAGCAGCGTAGGTTTTAAGGGGATCTGGGGCTACACCTTC
TRBJ1-1	NA	TRBV12-2	NA	CASRPITENTEAFF	TGTGCAAGTCGCCCCATCACAGAGAACACTGAAGCTTTCTTT
TRBJ1-1	NA	TRBV6-1	TRBD1	CASRAGGRNTEAFF	TGTGCCAGCAGGGCAGGGGGTCGGAACACTGAAGCTTTCTTT
TRBJ1-2	NA	TRBV5-6	NA	CASSWGGDGYTF	TGTGCCAGCAGTTGGGGGGGCGATGGCTACACCTTC
TRBJ1-1	NA	TRBV6-5	NA	CASTNQGRGTEAFF	TGTGCCAGCACAAATCAAGGAAGGGGAACTGAAGCTTTCTTT
TRBJ1-4	NA	TRBV5-4	NA	CASGIQGLNEKLFF	TGTGCCAGCGGGATACAGGGTCTTAATGAAAAACTGTTTTTT
TRBJ2-1	NA	TRBV4-1	TRBD2	CASSQEGVAGGRNEQFF	TGCGCCAGCAGCCAAGAAGGTGTAGCGGGGGGGCGGAATGAGCAGTTCTTC
TRBJ2-2	NA	TRBV7-9	TRBD1	CASSTRTGIKAGELFF	TGTGCCAGCAGCACCAGGACAGGAATTAAGGCCGGGGAGCTGTTTTTT
TRBJ1-1	NA	TRBV19	NA	CASSMINTEAFF	TGTGCCAGTAGTATGATAAACACTGAAGCTTTCTTT
TRBJ1-5	NA	TRBV5-5	NA	CASSPGGVWNQPQHF	TGTGCCAGCAGCCCTGGAGGGGTCTGGAATCAGCCCCAGCATTTT
TRBJ1-5	NA	TRBV10-2	NA	CASSPAGLEPQHF	TGCGCCAGCAGTCCAGCGGGTCTGGAGCCCCAGCATTTT
TRBJ2-1	NA	TRBV27	NA	CASSPATGSYNEQFF	TGTGCCAGCAGTCCCGCTACGGGCTCCTACAATGAGCAGTTCTTC
TRBJ2-1	NA	TRBV28	NA	CASSLADGVQFF	TGTGCCAGCAGTTTAGCGGACGGGGTGCAGTTCTTC
TRBJ1-2	NA	TRBV7-2	NA	CASFGTPLRGSGYTF	TGTGCCAGCTTCGGTACACCCTTGCGGGGCTCCGGCTACACCTTC
TRBJ1-3	NA	TRBV18	NA	CASSPNRDAGNTIYF	TGTGCCAGCTCACCAAACAGGGACGCGGGAAACACCATATATTTT